What follows are 2 T cell receptor beta chains derived from one specimen sequenced in a study of T cell responses to AZD1222 COVID-19 vaccine. Sequencing was performed with immunoSEQ multiplex PCR; in TCRdb, only in-frame clones are kept and a portion is missing. The table lists about 130,000 clones, 90% of them singletons. Specimen: peripheral blood, collected on day 0 of MenACWY control vaccination. The source is an adult in good health.

This chain joins TRBV9 and TRBJ2-5; 7 bases are shared with TRBD2. The CDR3 loop spans 14 amino acids. V shed 0 bases and J 5 bases; nucleotides not matched to a gene: 4. Germline V gives CDR1 SGDLS, CDR2 YYNGEE. CDR3: CASSVAGGWETQYF. Here the CDR3 DNA reads TGTGCCAGCAGCGTAGCGGGGGGTTGGGAGACCCAGTACTTC.

With regard to this clone: The junction and the germline gene differ at one end; a read error may be behind it. V gene TRBV3-1 (or the pseudogene TRBV3-2) combines with J gene TRBJ1-1; D uncertain. CDR1 and CDR2 from the germline V gene are LGHDT and YNNKEL (reference sequence). This CDR3 region has 12 residues. CDR3 in DNA: TGTGCCAGCAGACAAGGAACCACTGAAGCTTTCTTT. Amino acid sequence: CASRQGTTEAFF.